Described below is a single TCR beta chain sequence and its context. What it binds is unknown. The CDR3 is cut off 3 residues early in the read; its end comes from the germline J gene. These data belong to a study of T cells in women clearing cervical HPV infection. Study background: Women with histologically confirmed HPV16-related CIN3 or worse, 2 with invasive cancer, served as cases. Case blood drawn at lesion detection; control blood after infection cleared.

The table came from immunoSEQ multiplex PCR; TCRdb's copy has only in-frame clones and leaves some out. The table lists more than 20,000 clones. This CDR3 spans 15 amino acids. Germline CDR1 LNHDA, CDR2 SQIVND (reference sequence). Notes on the study in general: Timing of associations relative to infection is unclear; T-cell subsets were not isolated. Repertoire richness, not evenness, was significantly elevated in CIN3+ cases versus controls.

Sequencing was performed on blood buffy coat. The chain has TRBV19 and TRBJ2-3; a weak D match, TRBD1 (5 bases). This clonotype was sampled from a woman aged 18-69 years with a cervical HPV16 infection that either progressed to CIN3+ or cleared (not recorded which). The sequenced part of the CDR3 DNA is TGTGCCAGTAGTATAGTCACTGGCAGGGTAGAGACG. Its translation: CASSIVTGRVET. The whole CDR3 is CASSIVTGRVETQYF.